This entry is about one T cell receptor beta chain. Its antigen remains unidentified. There are 16 residues in the CDR3. From germline, CDR1 is SGHVS and CDR2 FQNEAQ. Losses at the gene ends were 5 bases for V and 1 base for J; bases not matched to a gene: 5. PCR involved 60 Vbeta and 13 Jbeta primers. Sequenced by immunoSEQ multiplex PCR; TCRdb stores in-frame clones only, minus some. The data contain over 150,000 clones, 65% to 90% of them singletons. These data originate in a study of cytomegalovirus exposure and HLA in healthy donors. General study points: Sequencing had likely introduced a cluster of highly shared sequence variants as an artifact.

Sequencing was performed on PBMCs. The TCR sequence derives from a human donor in good health. The gene calls are TRBV7-8 and TRBJ2-6, with TRBD1 identical over 7 bases. The CDR3 loop reads CASSPRQGSGANVLTF. The CDR3 nucleotides are TGTGCCAGCAGCCCCAGACAGGGTTCTGGGGCCAACGTCCTGACTTTC.